This entry describes one T cell receptor beta chain. The CDR3 runs to 16 residues. Sequencing was performed with immunoSEQ multiplex PCR; in TCRdb, only in-frame clones are kept and a portion is missing. The profile shows just over 14,000 clones, approximately 70% of them singletons. This sample was included in a study of neoadjuvant anti-PD-1 for oral cavity cancer. The clonotype originates from a person aged 35-79 years with oral cavity squamous cell carcinoma. The chain is built from TRBV1 and TRBJ2-5. TRBV1 is classified as a pseudogene. The specimen was PBMCs, collected before nivolumab (anti-PD-1) treatment. CDR3 sequence: CTSSHFALGRTETQYF. CDR3 DNA: TGCACCAGCAGTCACTTCGCACTGGGACGGACGGAGACCCAGTACTTC.